This T cell receptor (beta chain) is drawn from a study of regulatory T cells in long-lasting Graves disease. HTBI primers from iRepertoire and Arm-PCR of CDR3 regions yielded the TCR beta libraries. MiXCR, run by TCRdb on the multiplex PCR reads, gives a single entry per CDR3 protein. The sample lists around 450,000 distinct CDR3 sequences; over 14% were seen once. The V end was cut by 6 bases, the J end by 2 bases, with 7 bases between. Germline CDR1 reads MNHEY; CDR2 reads SVGEGT. CDR3 length: 12 amino acids. Time point: newly diagnosed GD, antithyroid drugs for less than 3 months. The TCR library was made from RNA extracted from PBMCs. In this sample, this clonotype turned up many times. These same data were also listed under a study on T cells in Graves' hyperthyroidism and ophthalmopathy.

The source is a middle-aged woman with Graves disease. This material consisted of peripheral blood mononuclear cells (PBMCs), taken at new diagnosis, from a patient treated with antithyroid drugs. V usage is TRBV6-2 or TRBV6-3 and J usage is TRBJ2-5, with D uncertain. The CDR3 sequence: CASRKGQETQYF. In DNA, the CDR3 is TGTGCCAGCAGGAAAGGGCAAGAGACCCAGTACTTC.